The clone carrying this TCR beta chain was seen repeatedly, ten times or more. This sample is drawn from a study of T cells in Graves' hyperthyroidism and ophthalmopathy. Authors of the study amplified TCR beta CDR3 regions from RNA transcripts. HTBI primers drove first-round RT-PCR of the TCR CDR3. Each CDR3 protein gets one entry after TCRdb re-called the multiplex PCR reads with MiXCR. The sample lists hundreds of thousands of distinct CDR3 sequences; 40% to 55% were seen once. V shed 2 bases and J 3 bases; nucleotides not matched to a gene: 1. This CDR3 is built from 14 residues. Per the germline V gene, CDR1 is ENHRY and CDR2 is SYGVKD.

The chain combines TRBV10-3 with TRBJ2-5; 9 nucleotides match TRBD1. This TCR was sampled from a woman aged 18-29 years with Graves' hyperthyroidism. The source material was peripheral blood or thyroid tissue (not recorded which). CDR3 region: CAISETGGKETQYF. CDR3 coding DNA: TGTGCCATCAGTGAGACAGGGGGCAAAGAGACCCAGTACTTC.